Each of the 31 T cell receptor beta chains below was sequenced from the same sample in a study of early T cells in non-severe SARS-CoV-2 infection. TCRdb processed the 5' RACE reads anew with MiXCR; each CDR3 protein has one entry. The repertoire has 88,000 or so distinct CDR3 sequences, approximately 15% of them found once; the top ten carry 4.5% to 7%. Sequenced input: whole blood. The receptors shown here come from an adult who was a healthcare worker with PCR-confirmed SARS-CoV-2 infection or an uninfected control (not recorded which).

Only a few counts were recorded for this clonotype. V is TRBV28 and J is TRBJ1-1; D remains ambiguous. The CDR3 has 15 amino acids. V lost 6 bases, J lost 1 base, and 15 bases lay in between. Germline V CDR1 and CDR2: MDHEN, SYDVKM. In DNA form, the CDR3 reads TGTGCCAGCAGGCCCGAAGCGAGCTCGAACACTGAAGCTTTCTTT. This gives the protein CASRPEASSNTEAFF.

The gene calls are TRBV5-1 and TRBJ2-6; possible D gene TRBD1, 5 bases. Germline lookup yields CDR1 SGHRS and CDR2 YFSETQ. The CDR3 sequence is 14 residues long. Trimming took 7 bases from V and 1 from J, leaving 9 bases between them. The CDR3: CASDSVSGANVLTF. CDR3 DNA sequence: TGCGCCAGCGACAGCGTTTCTGGGGCCAACGTCCTGACTTTC.

A few counts support this clonotype. CDR3 sequence: CASSSSPGQGGETQYF. In DNA, the CDR3 is TGCGCCAGCAGCTCGAGCCCGGGACAGGGAGGCGAGACCCAGTACTTC. V is TRBV5-1 and J is TRBJ2-5; 9 bases align to TRBD1. The CDR3 sequence is 16 residues long. The V segment lost 3 bases and the J segment 5 bases; nucleotides outside the gene matches: 11. CDR1 is SGHRS and CDR2 is YFSETQ in the germline V gene.

This clonotype has just a few counts. The chain employs TRBV29-1 and TRBJ2-3; no clear D. The CDR3 contains 11 residues. Germline CDR1 reads SQVTM; CDR2 reads ANQGSEA. Deletions cut 7 bases from V and 4 bases from J, with 9 bases between. CDR3: CSGDWADTQYF. The CDR3 region has the DNA TGCAGCGGTGATTGGGCAGATACGCAGTATTTT.

This clonotype showed up just a few times. The chain combines TRBV30 with TRBJ2-2; the match to TRBD2 covers 8 bases. Germline loops: CDR1 GTSNPN, CDR2 SVGIG (reference sequence). The trim removed 3 bases at V and 5 bases at J, leaving 2 bases unmatched. The CDR3 has 13 amino acids. DNA for the CDR3: TGTGCCTGGAGGGCTAGCGGGACCGGGGAGCTGTTTTTT. Its translation: CAWRASGTGELFF.

The rearrangement links TRBV2 to TRBJ2-1; D unclear. Germline assignment: CDR1 SNHLY and CDR2 FYNNEI. Trimming left V 1 base short and J 8 bases short, with 6 bases between. This CDR3 has 12 residues. The CDR3 region is CASSEVPYEQFF. The CDR3 DNA reads TGTGCCAGCAGTGAAGTACCATATGAGCAGTTCTTC.

The rearrangement joins TRBV12-3 or TRBV12-4 to TRBJ1-6; D gene uncertain. This CDR3 has 13 amino acids. The ends were cut back, 7 bases at V and 0 bases at J, with 4 bases in the middle. This chain's CDR3 is CASTNSYNSPLHF. The CDR3 DNA reads as TGTGCCAGCACTAACTCCTATAATTCACCCCTCCACTTT.

This clonotype has more than one count but fewer than ten. This chain uses TRBV28 with TRBJ1-1; D unclear. This CDR3 spans 14 amino acids. V lost 8 bases and J 0 bases, leaving 13 bases between the germline ends. Germline values: CDR1 MDHEN, CDR2 SYDVKM. The CDR3 DNA sequence: TGTGCCAGCGTTCCGAGACACCTGAACACTGAAGCTTTCTTT. This sequence encodes CASVPRHLNTEAFF.

V gene TRBV2 combines with J gene TRBJ2-2; 8 nucleotides match TRBD2. J gave up 4 bases and V 5 bases, and 9 bases lay outside the gene matches. This CDR3 comprises 16 residues. Germline CDR1 is SNHLY and CDR2 is FYNNEI. The CDR3 DNA reads TGTGCCAGCAGTAAGGCAGAAGCGGGGGTCACCGGGGAGCTGTTTTTT. Its translation: CASSKAEAGVTGELFF.

This clonotype was counted once. The chain combines TRBV2 with TRBJ2-5; 10 nucleotides align to TRBD2. Germline V lookup: CDR1 SNHLY, CDR2 FYNNEI. The CDR3 sequence is 13 residues long. The trim removed 7 bases at V and 5 bases at J, leaving 4 bases unmatched. This CDR3 is CASTLAGVETQYF. The CDR3, as DNA: TGTGCCAGCACGCTAGCGGGAGTCGAGACCCAGTACTTC.

V gene TRBV12-3 or TRBV12-4 combines with J gene TRBJ2-2; 14 positions match TRBD2. The CDR3 spans 16 residues. V shed 6 bases and J 8 bases; nucleotides not matched to a gene: 8. In nucleotides, the CDR3 is TGTGCCAGCAGACAACCGGGACTAGCGGGAGTGGGGGAGCTGTTTTTT. It encodes CASRQPGLAGVGELFF.

In DNA form, the CDR3 reads TGTGCCAGCAGTTACGAGGGCCCCTCCTACGAGCAGTACTTC. Translated, it gives CASSYEGPSYEQYF. The chain recombines TRBV6-2 or TRBV6-3 with TRBJ2-7; tentatively, D is TRBD2 (5 bases). This CDR3 has 14 residues. Trimming stripped 2 bases from V and 0 bases from J, with 8 bases between. Germline V gene lookup returns CDR1 MNHEY and CDR2 SVGEGT.

This chain uses TRBV7-6 with TRBJ1-3; 8 bases fit TRBD1. Germline CDR1 reads SGHVS; CDR2 reads FNYEAQ. The trim removed 4 bases at V and 4 bases at J, leaving 6 bases unmatched. This CDR3 is built from 15 residues. The CDR3 bases are TGTGCCAGCAGCTATAGCAGGACAGGGGGAAACACCATATATTTT. Translation gives CASSYSRTGGNTIYF.

CDR3 loop: CASSGQGGGNEKLFF. CDR3 DNA sequence: TGTGCCAGCAGTGGACAGGGGGGAGGGAATGAAAAACTGTTTTTT. V gene TRBV6-6 combines with J gene TRBJ1-4; 10 bases are shared with TRBD1. The CDR3 has 15 amino acids. From germline, CDR1 is MNHNY and CDR2 SVGAGI (reference sequence). V trimming: 5 bases; J trimming: 5 bases; junction bases outside the gene matches: 5.

The J gene is TRBJ1-3, the V gene TRBV7-2; D unresolved. The CDR3 extends over 16 amino acids. Germline V gives CDR1 SGHTA, CDR2 FQGNSA. V was cut by 3 bases and J by 4 bases, with 16 bases left in between. This CDR3 is CASSFSGGSAGNTIYF. CDR3 in DNA: TGTGCCAGCAGCTTCTCCGGTGGGAGTGCCGGAAACACCATATATTTT. The entire variable domain, with the rest obtained from reference TRBV7-2 and TRBJ1-3, is as follows: GAGVSQSPSNKVTEKGKDVELRCDPISGHTALYWYRQSLGQGLEFLIYFQGNSAPDKSGLPSDRFSAERTGGSVSTLTIQRTQQEDSAVYLCASSFSGGSAGNTIYFGEGSWLTVV.

Only a few counts were recorded for this clonotype. The V gene is TRBV9, the J gene TRBJ2-7, with D maybe TRBD1 (7 bases). This CDR3 comprises 13 residues. V lost 3 bases, J lost 5 bases, and 12 bases lay in between. The germline CDR1 and CDR2 sequences are SGDLS and YYNGEE. CDR3 bases: TGTGCCAGCAGCGACGCGGGACAGAACGAGCAGTACTTC. Protein product: CASSDAGQNEQYF.

Only a few counts were recorded for this clonotype. V usage is TRBV28 and J usage is TRBJ1-1; tentatively, D is TRBD1 (5 bases). The CDR3 runs 12 residues. Deletions cut 5 bases from V and 11 bases from J, with 15 bases between. The V gene's germline CDR1 is MDHEN and CDR2 SYDVKM. CDR3 amino acids: CASSPLGARAFF. Written as DNA, the CDR3 is TGTGCCAGCAGTCCACTCGGGGCCCGCGCTTTCTTT.

The chain has TRBV20-1 and TRBJ1-5; D is unresolved. The CDR3 length is 14 residues. The V and J ends lost 3 bases and 2 bases respectively, with 11 bases between them. Germline loops: CDR1 DFQATT, CDR2 SNEGSKA (reference sequence). This CDR3 reads CSASRGDGNQPQHF. As DNA, the CDR3 is TGCAGTGCTAGCCGGGGTGATGGCAATCAGCCCCAGCATTTT.

This clonotype was detected only a few times. The rearrangement uses TRBV12-3 or TRBV12-4 and TRBJ2-1; TRBD2 aligns across 12 bases. V was clipped by 6 bases and J by 0 bases; unmatched bases: 15. CDR3 size: 20 residues. The DNA for the CDR3 is TGTGCCAGCAGCGAAGCCCAGACTAGCGGGAGATGGAGCTCCTACAATGAGCAGTTCTTC. It yields the protein CASSEAQTSGRWSSYNEQFF.

The chain employs TRBV20-1 and TRBJ1-5; tentatively, D is TRBD1 (5 bases). The CDR3 spans 15 residues. The V end lost 3 bases, the J end lost 5 bases, and 17 bases lay between the germline ends. Germline loops: CDR1 DFQATT, CDR2 SNEGSKA (reference sequence). DNA for the CDR3: TGCAGTGCTAGTGGGGGACGGCGGGCCCATCAGCCCCAGCATTTT. As protein: CSASGGRRAHQPQHF.

This clonotype was detected many times. The CDR3 loop reads CSARAPSGSYEQYF. The CDR3 region has the DNA TGCAGTGCTAGGGCCCCCAGCGGGAGTTACGAGCAGTACTTC. The chain has TRBV20-1 and TRBJ2-7, with TRBD2 matching over 8 bases. The CDR3 length is 14 residues. Germline V lookup: CDR1 DFQATT, CDR2 SNEGSKA (reference sequence). Trimming took 3 bases from V and 4 from J; bases not matched to a gene: 8.

The rearrangement links TRBV28 to TRBJ1-4; the D is unclear. CDR3 length: 13 amino acids. Germline V lookup: CDR1 MDHEN, CDR2 SYDVKM. Trimming took 10 bases from V and 6 from J, leaving 15 bases between them. Here the CDR3 reads CATSGPMDEKLFF. The CDR3 coding sequence is TGTGCCACCTCTGGGCCAATGGATGAAAAACTGTTTTTT.

The rearrangement uses TRBV4-3 and TRBJ2-6; D gene ambiguous. Deletions cut 0 bases from V and 1 base from J, with 13 bases between. The CDR3 consists of 18 residues. Germline lookup yields CDR1 LGHNA and CDR2 YSLEER. The CDR3 DNA sequence: TGCGCCAGCAGCCAAGAAGCCGGTAGTTTTTCTGGGGCCAACGTCCTGACTTTC. As protein: CASSQEAGSFSGANVLTF.

The chain combines TRBV5-1 with TRBJ1-5; 8 nucleotides agree with TRBD1. Trimming took 4 bases from V and 5 from J; bases not matched to a gene: 8. The CDR3 has 15 amino acids. CDR1 is SGHRS, CDR2 YFSETQ, per germline. In DNA form, the CDR3 reads TGCGCCAGCAGCATAGCCGGACAGGGCCATCAGCCCCAGCATTTT. Residues: CASSIAGQGHQPQHF.

V is TRBV10-3 and J is TRBJ2-6; 7 bases are a match to TRBD2. Germline trimming cut 6 bases from V and 5 bases from J; bases unmatched to any gene: 4. Germline CDR1 reads ENHRY; CDR2 reads SYGVKD. This CDR3 is 14 amino acids long. The CDR3 loop reads CAIRGEGRANVLTF. The CDR3 nucleotides read TGTGCCATCAGAGGGGAGGGTCGGGCCAACGTCCTGACTTTC.

There are a few counts of this clonotype. The chain is built from TRBV7-8 and TRBJ2-3; TRBD1 matches at 7 bases. The length of the CDR3 is 14 residues. Germline V lookup: CDR1 SGHVS, CDR2 FQNEAQ. After removal of 5 bases from V and 3 bases from J, the junction contained 5 bases not matched to a gene. Here the CDR3 reads CASSPEDRTDTQYF. In DNA, the CDR3 is TGTGCCAGCAGCCCAGAGGACAGGACAGATACGCAGTATTTT.

The chain employs TRBV11-2 and TRBJ2-6; D is unresolved. The CDR3 extends over 16 amino acids. Between the trimmed V and J ends, which lost 1 base and 0 bases, there was a span of 7 bases. CDR1 SGHAT and CDR2 FQNNGV come from the germline V gene. CDR3 bases: TGTGCCAGCAGCTTAGGCGTGTACTCTGGGGCCAACGTCCTGACTTTC. Its translation: CASSLGVYSGANVLTF.

The table lists this clonotype with a few counts. The chain recombines TRBV5-6 with TRBJ2-7; 12 bases agree with TRBD2. The CDR3 length is 18 residues. Trimming removed 4 bases from V and 3 bases from J; junction bases left unmatched: 14. Germline values: CDR1 SGHDT, CDR2 YYEEEE. The CDR3 reads CASSATGTSGPRFYEQYF. CDR3 in DNA: TGTGCCAGCAGCGCAACCGGGACTAGCGGGCCGAGGTTCTACGAGCAGTACTTC.

This clonotype has a handful of counts. The chain joins TRBV2 to TRBJ2-3; tentative D call: TRBD2 (6 bases). The CDR3 consists of 16 residues. Germline V gives CDR1 SNHLY, CDR2 FYNNEI. Trimming left V 5 bases short and J 6 bases short, with 21 bases between. Written as DNA, the CDR3 is TGTGCCAGCAGTCCCACATCTACTACTAGCCGGGATACGCAGTATTTT. Translation: CASSPTSTTSRDTQYF.

The genes are TRBV11-2 and TRBJ1-1; maybe TRBD1 (5 bases). Trimming took off 3 bases at V and 1 base at J, with 12 bases between the two ends. The CDR3 has 15 amino acids. Per the germline V gene, CDR1 is SGHAT and CDR2 is FQNNGV. CDR3 region: CASSFIPTGNTEAFF. The CDR3 region has the DNA TGTGCCAGCAGCTTCATCCCAACAGGGAACACTGAAGCTTTCTTT.

The V gene is TRBV7-9, the J gene TRBJ1-1, with D unclear. The length of the CDR3 is 15 residues. From germline, CDR1 is SEHNR and CDR2 FQNEAQ (reference sequence). V lost 4 bases to trimming and J lost 0 bases, with 12 bases between them. The CDR3 bases are TGTGCCAGCAGCTCTAGTTCCGCGATGAACACTGAAGCTTTCTTT. Encoded protein: CASSSSSAMNTEAFF.